The entry below gives a single T cell receptor (beta chain) sequence along with its context. The antigen it binds to is not known. No base-level quality is on record; no much larger clone is a single base apart. Healthy HIV-negative adults with no recently reported acute infections or vaccinations were included as donors. All donors were Caucasian adults living in Nashville, Tennessee, USA. CD4+ T cells were enriched by magnetic negative selection, after which naive cells were positively selected on CD45RA and the negative fraction was taken as the memory subset. Blood was obtained by leukapheresis, after which PBMCs were separated by Ficoll-Histopaque density gradient centrifugation and cryopreserved in liquid nitrogen vapor phase. Purity and quantity of every magnetically sorted T cell population were checked by analytical flow cytometry. Each sorted fraction had its genomic DNA isolated and then quantified by UV absorbance on a Nanodrop 2000c.

Using the deep immunoSEQ assay, multiplex PCR amplified TCR CDR3 regions from genomic DNA. Genomic DNA extracted from each cell subset was distributed evenly over all wells of several immunoSEQ 96-well plates, and each plate served as one replicate. For sorted subsets, 150 to 250 ng of genomic DNA, equivalent to roughly 33,000 T cell genomes, went into each replicate PCR. The purified libraries were quantified using a Qubit 3.0 fluorometer, sized with a Bioanalyzer 2100, and then quantified again using the KAPA Library Quantification kit. Every immunoSEQ 96-well plate was sequenced on a dedicated single-read 150-cycle Illumina NextSeq 550 flow cell. The original pipeline was this. The immunoSEQ output contained only junctional sequences without quality scores, so filtering could not match that applied to full-length reads. Sequences were annotated with PyIR, a Python wrapper for IgBLAST v1.9, using IMGT germline references to assign V/J genes and CDR3. Reads were removed for weak V/J assignments (E-value above 1e-6), missing CDR3, stop codons, out-of-frame junctions, or ambiguous translated residues. A V3J clonotype was defined by an identical inferred V gene, J gene, and CDR3 amino acid sequence. Percentage overlap between repertoires was calculated by dividing the number of shared unique clonotypes by the size of the smaller repertoire. RTK rarefaction, the Chao1 estimator, and Recon v2.1 estimates of unobserved clonotypes were used to assess repertoire richness. OLGA was used to compute generation probabilities for all TCRbeta clonotypes that the gDNA method yielded from a handful of donors. TCRdb provides this immuneACCESS table in a form limited to in-frame rearrangements. Some clones are lacking; in checked studies, under half of them reflect an unresolved V gene, and why the rest are absent is not known. Clonal size and the V and J genes are those of that table, whereas D and trimming came from the DNA. The sample table contains 2 million to 2.5 million clones; only one count was recorded for just under 95% of them. The ten most abundant clones make up around 0.35% of the sample.

This entry belongs to a study of shared clonotypes between healthy human individuals (dated by TCRdb to between 2020 and 2021). About the full investigation: The cohort comprised two women and three men aged 18 to 49 years. Each donor's leukapheresis produced roughly between roughly 0.94 and 9.5 billion PBMCs. To increase sequencing depth and limit assay-specific biases, TCR repertoire library preparation and sequencing were carried out by different laboratories using diverse techniques. To estimate repertoire size and how much clonotypes are shared between individuals, the study performed deep sequencing of blood TCR repertoires from a handful of healthy adults. For each donor, CD4 naive and CD4 memory were each run on three plates, CD8 naive on two plates, and CD8 memory on one plate.

The CDR3 goes from the cysteine to the phenylalanine over 15 residues. The kept DNA is CDR3 alone, 45 bases in frame from the first base. Deletion took 3 bases off V and 3 bases off J, with a span of 13 bases between the germline ends. The germline V gene (reference sequence) yields SEHNR for CDR1 and FQNEAQ for CDR2. The paper's findings and limits, for the study overall: Estimated clonotype richness was generally larger for naive than for memory subsets. Sampling was limited to blood, and TCR repertoires in tissue likely differ from TCR repertoires in blood. Pairwise subsampling indicated that sequencing depth was expected to affect the degree of clonotype sharing among donors. Because the study included a small number of donors, the genetic and exposure-history diversity represented was limited. Sharing across several donors was observed for around 5% of naive CD4, about 4% of naive CD8, 2% to 2.5% of memory CD4, and about 0.4% of memory CD8 clonotypes. Compared with non-shared clonotypes, clonotypes shared by all four sorted-subset donors had higher generation probabilities. Rarefaction of sorted-subset datasets indicated incomplete sequencing despite the large sequencing depth.

The sample taken for sequencing was naive CD4+ T cells from PBMCs. Interpreted using the paper, the cell subset or site label stands for: CD45RA+ positively selected. The chain couples TRBV7-9 to TRBJ2-3, with the D call tentatively TRBD1 or TRBD2, each fitting 5 bases. This receptor was obtained from a man between 18 and 29 years old in good health. Some clones in this sample may be carry-over from other donors' samples. The CDR3 amino acid sequence is: CASSLGRVETDTQYF. DNA sequence: TGTGCCAGCAGCTTGGGACGGGTGGAAACAGATACGCAGTATTTT. Extended through the reference TRBV7-9 and TRBJ2-3 proteins, this CDR3 yields the full variable domain: DTGVSQNPRHKITKRGQNVTFRCDPISEHNRLYWYRQTLGQGPEFLTYFQNEAQLEKSRLLSDRFSAERPKGSFSTLEIQRTEQGDSAMYLCASSLGRVETDTQYFGPGTRLTVL.